A selection of T cell receptor beta chains follows, all from one sample in a study of OX40 agonist ivuxolimab in advanced cancers. Libraries were prepared by immunoSEQ multiplex PCR; TCRdb keeps only in-frame clonotypes and omits some of them. The table has around 80,000 clones, roughly 85% seen once. Here the sequenced sample was CD4+ or CD8+ T cells sorted from blood, taken in a trial of the OX40 agonist ivuxolimab. The receptors originated from an adult with an advanced solid tumor such as melanoma, head and neck, liver or kidney cancer. The CDR3 runs from the conserved cysteine through the conserved F or W. The order of the fields is J gene, clone size, V gene, D gene, CDR3 protein, CDR3 DNA. A D gene is named only where the DNA matches it firmly. Size is stated for part of the rows, as once, few or many counts, or as a class when the clone is expanded.

TRBJ1-1	.	TRBV18	TRBD1	CASSLTGETEAFF	TGTGCCAGCTCCCTTACAGGGGAAACTGAAGCTTTCTTT
TRBJ1-1	.	TRBV7-2	.	CASSLGPAGNTEAFF	TGTGCCAGCAGCTTAGGGCCGGCGGGGAACACTGAAGCTTTCTTT
TRBJ2-7	once	TRBV6-6	TRBD2	CASSPAGTSSEQYF	TGTGCCAGCAGTCCCGCCGGGACTAGCAGCGAGCAGTACTTC
TRBJ2-2	.	TRBV5-1	TRBD1	CASSSGTGVGGELFF	TGCGCCAGCAGCTCCGGGACAGGGGTTGGCGGGGAGCTGTTTTTT
TRBJ1-4	.	TRBV28	TRBD1	CASSPSTGGREKLFF	TGTGCCAGCAGTCCCTCGACAGGGGGCCGAGAAAAACTGTTTTTT
TRBJ1-3	once	TRBV4-1	TRBD1	CASSLFTGGGNTIYF	TGCGCCAGCAGCCTTTTCACAGGGGGCGGAAACACCATATATTTT
TRBJ2-7	.	TRBV28	.	CASSPGTSFEQYF	TGTGCCAGCAGTCCCGGGACATCATTCGAGCAGTACTTC
TRBJ2-1	.	TRBV28	TRBD2	CAELARYKRGGSYNEQFF	TGTGCCGAGCTAGCGAGGTACAAGCGGGGGGGGTCCTACAATGAGCAGTTCTTC
TRBJ1-5	.	TRBV7-9	.	CASSPGRTSNQPQHF	TGTGCCAGCAGCCCGGGACGGACTAGCAATCAGCCCCAGCATTTT
TRBJ2-1	.	TRBV5-1	TRBD2	CASSPGTSGRTSQFF	TGCGCCAGCAGTCCCGGGACTAGCGGGAGGACCTCGCAGTTCTTC
TRBJ2-1	.	TRBV4-2	.	CASSPSSTYNEQFF	TGTGCCAGCAGCCCAAGTTCCACCTACAATGAGCAGTTCTTC
TRBJ1-2	few	TRBV7-9	.	CASSFLGAGGYTF	TGTGCCAGCAGCTTCCTGGGGGCTGGTGGCTACACCTTC
TRBJ1-1	.	TRBV30	TRBD1	CAWSPDRGLGNTEAFF	TGTGCCTGGAGTCCGGACAGGGGATTAGGGAACACTGAAGCTTTCTTT
TRBJ1-6	.	TRBV14	.	CASGEFGDNSPLHF	TGTGCCAGTGGGGAGTTTGGGGATAATTCACCCCTCCACTTT
TRBJ2-7	.	TRBV18	TRBD1	CASSQTGDNEQYF	TGTGCCAGCTCACAGACAGGGGACAACGAGCAGTACTTC
TRBJ1-6	.	TRBV28	.	CASTSGQRDRSPLHF	TGTGCCAGCACCTCCGGTCAAAGGGACCGGTCACCCCTCCACTTT
TRBJ2-4	.	TRBV7-9	.	CASSLAGIDIQYF	TGTGCCAGCAGCTTAGCAGGGATAGACATTCAGTACTTC
TRBJ2-1	.	TRBV2	.	CASSEARGSYNEQFF	TGTGCCAGCAGTGAAGCGAGGGGATCCTACAATGAGCAGTTCTTC
TRBJ2-1	.	TRBV9	TRBD2	CASSTGTSGMFSYNEQFF	TGTGCCAGCAGTACCGGGACTAGCGGGATGTTCTCCTACAATGAGCAGTTCTTC
TRBJ1-1	.	TRBV18	.	CASSPPGDTEAFF	TGTGCCAGCTCACCACCGGGGGACACTGAAGCTTTCTTT
TRBJ1-5	.	TRBV4-2	.	CASSPGDGNQPQHF	TGTGCCAGCAGTCCCGGGGACGGCAATCAGCCCCAGCATTTT
TRBJ1-1	.	TRBV5-8	.	CASRGGLRVGMAFF	TGTGCCAGCAGAGGGGGGCTAAGGGTTGGGATGGCTTTCTTT
TRBJ2-7	.	TRBV2	.	CASTVQGSNYEQYF	TGTGCCAGCACTGTTCAGGGTTCTAACTACGAGCAGTACTTC
TRBJ2-2	.	TRBV2	TRBD1	CASRTGTNTGELFF	TGTGCCAGTCGGACAGGGACGAACACCGGGGAGCTGTTTTTT
TRBJ2-1	.	TRBV19	.	CASSPWAGSYNEQFF	TGTGCCAGTAGTCCGTGGGCAGGGTCCTACAATGAGCAGTTCTTC
TRBJ1-1	.	TRBV28	TRBD1	CASSSPGQLGAEAFF	TGTGCCAGCAGTTCCCCGGGACAGCTAGGCGCTGAAGCTTTCTTT
TRBJ2-6	.	TRBV4-2	TRBD1	CASSQDPTGALQVLTF	TGTGCCAGCAGCCAAGACCCGACAGGGGCCCTGCAGGTCCTGACTTTC
TRBJ2-7	.	TRBV5-1	.	CASSLGDGIYEQYF	TGCGCCAGCAGCTTGGGGGACGGTATCTACGAGCAGTACTTC